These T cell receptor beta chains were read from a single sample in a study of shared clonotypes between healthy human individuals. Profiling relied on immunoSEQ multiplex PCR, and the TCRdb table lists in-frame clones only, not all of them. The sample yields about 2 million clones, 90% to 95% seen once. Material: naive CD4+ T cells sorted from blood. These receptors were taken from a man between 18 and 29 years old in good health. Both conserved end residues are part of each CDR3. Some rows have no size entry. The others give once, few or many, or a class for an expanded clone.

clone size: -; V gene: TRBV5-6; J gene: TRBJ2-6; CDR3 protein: CASSPTGTGEYGANVLTF
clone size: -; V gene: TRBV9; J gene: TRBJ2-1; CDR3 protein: CASSARRTPYNEQFF
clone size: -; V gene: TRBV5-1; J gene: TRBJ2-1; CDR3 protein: CASSSAGGSYNEQFF
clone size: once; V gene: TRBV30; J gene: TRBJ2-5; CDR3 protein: CAWRTLTGMSETQYF
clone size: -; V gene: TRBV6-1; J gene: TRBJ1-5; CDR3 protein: CASSVGQERRAQHF
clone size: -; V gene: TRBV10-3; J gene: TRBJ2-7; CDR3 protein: CAISDRDLYEQYF
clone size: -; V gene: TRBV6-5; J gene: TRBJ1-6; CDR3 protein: CASSYSGNSPLHF
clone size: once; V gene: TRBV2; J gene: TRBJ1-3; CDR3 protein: CASSEETARSGNTIYF
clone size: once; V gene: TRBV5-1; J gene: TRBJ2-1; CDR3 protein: CASSLAQAGYNEQFF
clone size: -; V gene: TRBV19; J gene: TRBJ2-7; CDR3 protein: CASSKPGSREQYF
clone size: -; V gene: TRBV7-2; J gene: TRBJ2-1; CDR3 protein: CASSASGNYNEQFF
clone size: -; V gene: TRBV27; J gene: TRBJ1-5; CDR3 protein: CASSRRGQGFGPQHF
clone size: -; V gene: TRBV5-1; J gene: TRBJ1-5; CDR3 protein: CASSDREGSQPQHF
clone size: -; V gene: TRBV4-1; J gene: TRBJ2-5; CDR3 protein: CASSQAVRETQYF
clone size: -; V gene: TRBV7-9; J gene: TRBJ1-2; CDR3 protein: CASSLAGQGAYGYTF
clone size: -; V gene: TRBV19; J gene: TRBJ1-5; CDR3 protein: CASREGTPNQPQHF
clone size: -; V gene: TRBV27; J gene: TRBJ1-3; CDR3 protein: CASSSGQVGNTIYF
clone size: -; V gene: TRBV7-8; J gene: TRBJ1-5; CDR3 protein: CASSLDKNQPQHF
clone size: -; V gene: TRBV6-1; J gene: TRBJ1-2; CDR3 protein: CASREAATWGNGYTF
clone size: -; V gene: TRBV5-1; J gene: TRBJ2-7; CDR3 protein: CASSPLSAAYEQYF
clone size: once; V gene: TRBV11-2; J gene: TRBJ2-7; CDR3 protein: CASSFRPSYEQYF
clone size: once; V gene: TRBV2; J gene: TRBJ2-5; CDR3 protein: CASTGLAGSLETQYF
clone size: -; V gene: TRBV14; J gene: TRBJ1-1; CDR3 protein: CASSQLSSRRAFF
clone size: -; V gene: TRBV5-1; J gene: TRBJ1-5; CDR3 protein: CASSFDGSNQPQHF
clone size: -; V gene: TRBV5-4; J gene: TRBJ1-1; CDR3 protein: CASSSGTGGILAEAFF
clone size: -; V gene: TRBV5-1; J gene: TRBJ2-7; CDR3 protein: CASSLPTLGYEQYF
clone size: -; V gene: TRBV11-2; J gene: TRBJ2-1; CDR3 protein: CASSFTSNNEQFF
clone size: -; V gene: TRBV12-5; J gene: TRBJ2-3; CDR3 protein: CASGAQLPTDTQYF
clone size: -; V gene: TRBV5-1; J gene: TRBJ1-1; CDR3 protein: CASSSAPGQINTEAFF
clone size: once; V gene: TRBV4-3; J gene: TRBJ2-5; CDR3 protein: CASSQDRGGQQETQYF
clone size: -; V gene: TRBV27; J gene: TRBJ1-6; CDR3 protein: CASKQGSYNSPLHF
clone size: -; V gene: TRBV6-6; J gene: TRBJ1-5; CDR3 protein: CASNDWTNQPQHF
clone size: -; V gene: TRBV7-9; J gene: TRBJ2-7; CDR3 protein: CASSLAAASVSNEQYF
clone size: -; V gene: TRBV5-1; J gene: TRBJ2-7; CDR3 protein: CASSLDPGQGGTYEQYF
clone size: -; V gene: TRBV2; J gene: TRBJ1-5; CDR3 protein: CASTTGTQSNQPQHF
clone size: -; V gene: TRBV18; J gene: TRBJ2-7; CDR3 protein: CASSPTTGAYEQYF
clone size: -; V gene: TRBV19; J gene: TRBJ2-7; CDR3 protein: CASSIGDRAFYEQYF
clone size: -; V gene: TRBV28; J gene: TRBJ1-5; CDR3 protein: CASNWGPNQPQHF
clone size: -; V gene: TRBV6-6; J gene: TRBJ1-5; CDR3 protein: CASRPTEQLNQPQHF
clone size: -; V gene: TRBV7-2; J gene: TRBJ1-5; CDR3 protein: CASSSTGKEQPQHF
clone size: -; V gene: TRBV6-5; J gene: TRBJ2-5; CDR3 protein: CASSLRTSARETQYF
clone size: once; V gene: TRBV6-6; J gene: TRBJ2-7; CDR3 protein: CASSMEGGSYEQYF
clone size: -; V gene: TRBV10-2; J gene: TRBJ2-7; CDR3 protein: CASSEDVYEQYF
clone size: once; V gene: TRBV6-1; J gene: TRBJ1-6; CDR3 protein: CASSERWDSWNSPLHF
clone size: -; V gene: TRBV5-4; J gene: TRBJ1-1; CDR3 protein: CASSLAVGEAFF
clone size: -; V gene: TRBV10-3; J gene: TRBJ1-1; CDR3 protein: CAISGTAGIRGRNTEAFF
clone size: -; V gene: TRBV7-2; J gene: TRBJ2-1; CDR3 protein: CASSLARGYYNEQFF
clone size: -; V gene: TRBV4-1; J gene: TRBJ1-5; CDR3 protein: CASSQDRTGANQPQHF
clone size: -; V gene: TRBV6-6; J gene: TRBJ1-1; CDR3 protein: CASSYSGGDTEAFF
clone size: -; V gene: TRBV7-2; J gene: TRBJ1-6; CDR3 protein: CASSPPNGNSPLHF